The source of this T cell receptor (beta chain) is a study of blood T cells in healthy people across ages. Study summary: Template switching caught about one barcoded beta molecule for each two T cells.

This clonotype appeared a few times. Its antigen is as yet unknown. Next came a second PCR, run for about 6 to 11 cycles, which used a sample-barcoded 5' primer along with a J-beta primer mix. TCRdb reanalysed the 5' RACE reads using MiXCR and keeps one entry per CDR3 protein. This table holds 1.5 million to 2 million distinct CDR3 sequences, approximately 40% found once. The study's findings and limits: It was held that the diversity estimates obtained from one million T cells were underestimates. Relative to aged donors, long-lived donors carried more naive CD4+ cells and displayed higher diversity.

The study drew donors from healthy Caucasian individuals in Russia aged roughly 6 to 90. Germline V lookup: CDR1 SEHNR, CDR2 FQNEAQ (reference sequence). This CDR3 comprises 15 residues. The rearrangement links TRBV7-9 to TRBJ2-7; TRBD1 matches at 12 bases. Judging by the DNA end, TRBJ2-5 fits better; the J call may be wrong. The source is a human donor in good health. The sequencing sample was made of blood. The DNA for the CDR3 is TGTGCCAGCAACCGGGACAGGGGGCCGGTAGAGACCCAGTACTTC. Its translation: CASNRDRGPVETQYF.